This T cell receptor beta chain was found in a study of early T cells in non-severe SARS-CoV-2 infection. Individual cDNA molecules received unique molecular identifiers. Using its own MiXCR run on the 5' RACE reads, TCRdb lists one record per CDR3 protein. Of 100,000 to 150,000 distinct CDR3 sequences listed, approximately 15% are singletons. The CDR3 consists of 15 residues. CDR1 and CDR2 (germline): MNHEY, SVGAGI. V was clipped by 5 bases and J by 3 bases; unmatched bases: 10. The TCR sequence derives from an adult who was a healthcare worker with PCR-confirmed SARS-CoV-2 infection or an uninfected control (not recorded which). The sequencing input was whole blood. V usage is TRBV6-5 and J usage is TRBJ2-7; 7 bases are a match to TRBD1. The CDR3 sequence: CASSGRGRGDYEQYF. The CDR3 DNA reads as TGTGCCAGCAGTGGTAGGGGGCGAGGGGACTACGAGCAGTACTTC.